These 6 T cell receptor beta chains came from one sample sequenced in a study of regulatory T cells in long-lasting Graves disease. With iRepertoire HTBI primers and Arm-PCR of CDR3 regions, TCR beta libraries were built. TCRdb processed the multiplex PCR reads anew with MiXCR; each CDR3 protein has one entry. The repertoire has around 360,000 distinct CDR3 sequences, about 16% of them found once; the top ten carry 20%. The sample's time point: newly diagnosed GD, antithyroid drugs for less than 3 months. PBMC-derived RNA was used for the TCR library. This same sample was also part of a study on T cells in Graves' hyperthyroidism and ophthalmopathy.

Specimen: peripheral blood mononuclear cells (PBMCs), collected at new diagnosis, from a patient treated with antithyroid drugs. The receptors come from a woman in her late teens or twenties with Graves disease.

This clonotype was seen many times. The chain has TRBV30 and TRBJ2-2, with D perhaps given as TRBD1 or TRBD2 (5 bases each). Germline CDR1 reads GTSNPN; CDR2 reads SVGIG (reference sequence). The CDR3 extends over 14 amino acids. V was pared by 5 bases and J by 0 bases, with 10 bases between. The CDR3 loop reads CAWGDRANTGELFF. DNA of the CDR3: TGTGCCTGGGGGGACCGCGCGAACACCGGGGAGCTGTTTTTT.

This clonotype showed up many times. V and J are TRBV20-1 and TRBJ2-1; no reliable D call. The CDR3 is 11 residues long. Germline-derived CDR1 and CDR2 are DFQATT and SNEGSKA (reference sequence). Trimming removed 0 bases from V and 12 bases from J, with 9 bases in between. Here the CDR3 reads CSARDNSVQFF. DNA for the CDR3: TGCAGTGCTAGAGATAATTCAGTGCAGTTCTTC.

For this clonotype: One base separates it from a far larger clone, so it is likely a read error. J is TRBJ2-3 and V is TRBV7-3, with 15 bases aligning to TRBD2. CDR1 is SGHTA and CDR2 is FQGTGA in the germline V gene. Losses at the gene ends were 5 bases for V and 6 bases for J; bases not matched to a gene: 12. This CDR3 contains 18 residues. The CDR3 protein is CASSPGLAGGMILDTQYF. CDR3 nucleotides: TGTGCCAGCAGCCCGGGACTAGCGGGAGGCATGATATTGGATACGCAGTATTTT.

This clonotype turned up a few times. The CDR3 protein is CASSNRVAQFF. CDR3 nucleotides: TGTGCCAGCAGTAACCGGGTCGCCCAGTTCTTC. This chain connects TRBV6-1 to TRBJ2-1; no firm D call. Trimming pared 5 bases from V and 13 bases from J, leaving 12 bases between. The CDR3 runs to 11 residues. Germline V lookup: CDR1 MNHNS, CDR2 SASEGT.

This clonotype was detected many times. This chain connects TRBV30 to TRBJ2-7; 7 bases agree with TRBD2. CDR3 size: 14 residues. Germline V gene data show CDR1 as GTSNPN and CDR2 as SVGIG (reference sequence). V lost 2 bases, J lost 0 bases, and 4 bases stayed unmatched. Here the CDR3 reads CAWSYGGYSYEQYF. The CDR3 DNA sequence: TGTGCCTGGAGTTACGGGGGGTACTCCTACGAGCAGTACTTC.

The sample holds many counts of this clonotype. In DNA, the CDR3 is TGTGCCAGCAGTGAAGCCAGAGTCCCGGGTGAAGCTTTCTTT. Amino acid sequence: CASSEARVPGEAFF. This chain uses TRBV6-1 with TRBJ1-1; D call uncertain. CDR1 is MNHNS and CDR2 is SASEGT in the germline V gene. The CDR3 extends over 14 amino acids. V shed 0 bases and J shed 7 bases, with 12 bases lying between them.